The next 13 T cell receptor beta chains were all read from a single sample in a study of blood T cell repertoires in COVID-19. The repertoire was sequenced with immunoSEQ multiplex PCR; TCRdb's copy has only in-frame clones and lacks some. In the table there are fewer than 300,000 clones, roughly 80% of which are singletons. The sequenced material came from PBMCs or T cells enriched from blood (not recorded which). These receptors all come from a man aged 35-49 years who had been exposed to COVID-19.

The rearrangement joins TRBV2 to TRBJ2-7, with D maybe TRBD2 (6 bases). The germline V and J ends were trimmed by 8 bases and 3 bases, with 11 bases remaining between them. Looked up from germline, CDR1 is SNHLY and CDR2 is FYNNEI. This CDR3 comprises 12 residues. CDR3 sequence: CASRDSDYEQYF. The CDR3 coding sequence is TGTGCCAGCCGGGACTCCGACTACGAGCAGTACTTC.

This rearrangement joins TRBV2 to TRBJ2-7; the D gene is possibly TRBD2 (6 bases). Trimming took off 7 bases at V and 7 bases at J, with 14 bases between the two ends. In germline, CDR1 is SNHLY, CDR2 FYNNEI. The CDR3 has 12 amino acids. In DNA form, the CDR3 reads TGTGCCAGCACGCGGGGATCTACGGAGCAGTACTTC. Protein sequence: CASTRGSTEQYF.

The chain links TRBV7-6 to TRBJ2-1; the D gene is possibly TRBD1 (6 bases). V lost 2 bases and J lost 8, with 13 bases in between. CDR1 is SGHVS and CDR2 is FNYEAQ in the germline V gene. The CDR3 is 14 residues long. CDR3 sequence: CASSLLQGSYEQFF. Written as DNA, the CDR3 is TGTGCCAGCAGCTTATTGCAGGGGTCCTATGAGCAGTTCTTC.

This clone has just a few counts. The chain links TRBV18 to TRBJ1-2, with D uncertain. CDR1 and CDR2 (germline): KGHSH, LQKENI. The CDR3 is made up of 13 amino acids. V lost 5 bases to trimming and J lost 3 bases, with 10 bases between them. The CDR3 loop is CASSSRSDYGYTF. The CDR3, as DNA: TGTGCCAGCTCATCTAGGAGTGACTATGGCTACACCTTC.

The chain has TRBV10-3 and TRBJ2-1, with D tentatively TRBD1 (6 bases). Looked up from germline, CDR1 is ENHRY and CDR2 is SYGVKD. V dropped 0 bases and J dropped 14 bases, with 14 bases sitting between them. The CDR3 runs to 13 residues. This CDR3 is CAISESNPHREFF. The DNA for the CDR3 is TGTGCCATCAGTGAGTCGAACCCTCACAGGGAGTTCTTC.

The chain links TRBV10-3 to TRBJ1-6; 9 bases line up with TRBD1. Germline V gene sequence: CDR1 ENHRY, CDR2 SYGVKD. The CDR3 runs 16 residues. J was trimmed by 6 bases and V by 3 bases; bases with no gene match: 6. CDR3 loop: CAISDPGQGSNSPLHF. DNA for the CDR3: TGTGCCATCAGTGACCCGGGACAGGGCTCTAATTCACCCCTCCACTTT.

The chain employs TRBV7-6 and TRBJ2-1, with D hard to call. CDR1 and CDR2 from the germline V gene are SGHVS and FNYEAQ. Trimming stripped 6 bases from V and 8 bases from J, with 17 bases between. This CDR3 region has 14 residues. The CDR3 bases are TGTGCCAGCAGTCTCCAACAGATAAGAGATGAGCAGTTCTTC. This sequence encodes CASSLQQIRDEQFF. The variable domain in full, completed from reference TRBV7-6 and TRBJ2-1, reads GAGVSQSPRYKVTKRGQDVALRCDPISGHVSLYWYRQALGQGPEFLTYFNYEAQQDKSGLPNDRFSAERPEGSISTLTIQRTEQRDSAMYRCASSLQQIRDEQFFGPGTRLTVL.

The genes are TRBV2 and TRBJ1-2; D is possibly TRBD1 (5 bases). The CDR3 covers 11 residues. Germline CDR1 is SNHLY and CDR2 is FYNNEI. The ends were cut back, 8 bases at V and 7 bases at J, with 11 bases in the middle. CDR3 in DNA: TGTGCCAGCGACATGGGGCCTGGCTACACCTTC. Amino acids: CASDMGPGYTF.

V gene TRBV9 combines with J gene TRBJ2-1; perhaps TRBD1 as D (6 bases). Germline V gene sequence: CDR1 SGDLS, CDR2 YYNGEE. The CDR3 totals 15 residues. Trimming took off 4 bases at V and 0 bases at J, with 11 bases between the two ends. CDR3 nucleotides: TGTGCCAGCAGCTCACAGGGATCCTCCTACAATGAGCAGTTCTTC. As protein: CASSSQGSSYNEQFF. The variable domain in full, completed from reference TRBV9 and TRBJ2-1, reads DSGVTQTPKHLITATGQRVTLRCSPRSGDLSVYWYQQSLDQGLQFLIQYYNGEERAKGNILERFSAQQFPDLHSELNLSSLELGDSALYFCASSSQGSSYNEQFFGPGTRLTVL.

This chain uses TRBV19 with TRBJ1-5, with D perhaps matching TRBD1 (5 bases). Per germline, CDR1 LNHDA and CDR2 SQIVND (reference sequence). V lost 7 bases to trimming and J lost 0 bases, with 16 bases between them. CDR3 length equals 16 residues. The CDR3 DNA sequence: TGTGCCAGTACCGATCACAGGACCACTAGCAATCAGCCCCAGCATTTT. Amino acids: CASTDHRTTSNQPQHF.

This clone has a handful of counts. The chain carries TRBV2 and TRBJ1-1, with a possible D match to TRBD1 (6 bases). This CDR3 contains 13 residues. Germline V gene lookup returns CDR1 SNHLY and CDR2 FYNNEI. Trimming pared 6 bases from V and 6 bases from J, leaving 14 bases between. CDR3 sequence (DNA): TGTGCCAGCAGGCGGGGAGGGGGGTCTGAAGCTTTCTTT. Its translation is CASRRGGGSEAFF.

The genes are TRBV27 and TRBJ1-5; D not certain. The CDR3 contains 13 residues. V was shortened by 4 bases and J by 3 bases, with 7 bases between the two germline ends. In germline, CDR1 is MNHEY, CDR2 SMNVEV (reference sequence). The CDR3 DNA reads TGTGCCAGCAGTTCAAAGCACAATCAGCCCCAGCATTTT. Translated, it gives CASSSKHNQPQHF.

This chain uses TRBV27 with TRBJ2-7; no clear D gene. V dropped 6 bases and J dropped 5 bases, with 14 bases sitting between them. The CDR3 totals 13 residues. The germline V gene has CDR1 MNHEY and CDR2 SMNVEV (reference sequence). The chain's CDR3 is CASRLPGIHEQYF. The CDR3 DNA sequence: TGTGCCAGCAGACTCCCCGGTATCCACGAGCAGTACTTC.